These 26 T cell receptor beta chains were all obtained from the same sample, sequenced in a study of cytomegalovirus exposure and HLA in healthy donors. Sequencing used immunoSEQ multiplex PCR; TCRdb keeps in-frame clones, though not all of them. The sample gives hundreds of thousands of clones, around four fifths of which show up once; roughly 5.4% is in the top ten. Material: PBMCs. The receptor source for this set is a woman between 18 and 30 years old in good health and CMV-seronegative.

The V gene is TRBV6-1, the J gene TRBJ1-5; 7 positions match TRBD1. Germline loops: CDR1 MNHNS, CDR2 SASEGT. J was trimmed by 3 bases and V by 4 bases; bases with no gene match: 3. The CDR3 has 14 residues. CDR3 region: CASSGGQNNQPQHF. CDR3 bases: TGTGCCAGCAGTGGGGGACAGAACAATCAGCCCCAGCATTTT.

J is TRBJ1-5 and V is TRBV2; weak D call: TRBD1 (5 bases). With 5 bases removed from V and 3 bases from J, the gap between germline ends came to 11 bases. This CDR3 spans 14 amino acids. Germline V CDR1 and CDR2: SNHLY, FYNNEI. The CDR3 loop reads CASSLIQDNQPQHF. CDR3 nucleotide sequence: TGTGCCAGCAGTCTCATACAGGACAATCAGCCCCAGCATTTT.

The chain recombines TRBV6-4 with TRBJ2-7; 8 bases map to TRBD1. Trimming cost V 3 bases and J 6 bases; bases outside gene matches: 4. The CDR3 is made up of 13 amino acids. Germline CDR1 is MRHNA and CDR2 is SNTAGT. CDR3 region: CASSEVTGAEQYF. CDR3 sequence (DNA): TGTGCCAGCAGTGAAGTGACAGGGGCCGAGCAGTACTTC.

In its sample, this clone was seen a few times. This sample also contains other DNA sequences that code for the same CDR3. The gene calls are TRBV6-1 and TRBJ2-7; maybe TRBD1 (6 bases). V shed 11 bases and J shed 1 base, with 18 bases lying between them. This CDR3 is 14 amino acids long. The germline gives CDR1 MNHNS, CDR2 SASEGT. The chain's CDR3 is CASTPGTISYEQYF. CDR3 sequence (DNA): TGTGCCTCCACCCCGGGGACAATATCCTACGAGCAGTACTTC.

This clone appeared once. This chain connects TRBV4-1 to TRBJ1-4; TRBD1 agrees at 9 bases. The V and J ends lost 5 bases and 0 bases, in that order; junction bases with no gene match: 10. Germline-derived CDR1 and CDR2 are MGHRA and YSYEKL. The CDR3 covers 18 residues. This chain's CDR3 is CASSTVPGQGSTNEKLFF. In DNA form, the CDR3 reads TGCGCCAGCAGCACAGTCCCGGGACAGGGTTCAACTAATGAAAAACTGTTTTTT.

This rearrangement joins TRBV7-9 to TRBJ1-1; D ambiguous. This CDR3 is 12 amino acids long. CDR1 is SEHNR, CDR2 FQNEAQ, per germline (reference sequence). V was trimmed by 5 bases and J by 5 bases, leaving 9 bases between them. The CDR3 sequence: CASSRTSTEAFF. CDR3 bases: TGTGCCAGCAGCCGGACGTCAACTGAAGCTTTCTTT.

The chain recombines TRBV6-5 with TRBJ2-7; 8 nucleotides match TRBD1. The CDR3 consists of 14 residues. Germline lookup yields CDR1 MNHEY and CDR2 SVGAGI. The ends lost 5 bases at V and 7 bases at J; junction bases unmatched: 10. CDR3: CASSPLTGAREQYF. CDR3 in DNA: TGTGCCAGCAGTCCATTGACAGGGGCTCGGGAGCAGTACTTC.

CDR3 in amino acids: CASSFANTEAFF. The CDR3 bases are TGCGCCAGCAGCTTCGCGAACACTGAAGCTTTCTTT. The rearrangement joins TRBV5-1 to TRBJ1-1; D call uncertain. V was shortened by 2 bases and J by 1 base, with 3 bases between the two germline ends. Looked up from germline, CDR1 is SGHRS and CDR2 is YFSETQ. This CDR3 is built from 12 residues.

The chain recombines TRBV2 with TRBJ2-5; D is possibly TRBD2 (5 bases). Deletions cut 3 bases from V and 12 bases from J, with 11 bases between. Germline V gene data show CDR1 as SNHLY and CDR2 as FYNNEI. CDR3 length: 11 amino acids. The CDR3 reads CASSEGEVKYF. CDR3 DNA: TGTGCCAGCAGTGAGGGAGAAGTTAAGTACTTC. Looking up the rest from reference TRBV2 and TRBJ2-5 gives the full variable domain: EPEVTQTPSHQVTQMGQEVILRCVPISNHLYFYWYRQILGQKVEFLVSFYNNEISEKSEIFDDQFSVERPDGSNFTLKIRSTKLEDSAMYFCASSEGEVKYFGPGTRLLVL.

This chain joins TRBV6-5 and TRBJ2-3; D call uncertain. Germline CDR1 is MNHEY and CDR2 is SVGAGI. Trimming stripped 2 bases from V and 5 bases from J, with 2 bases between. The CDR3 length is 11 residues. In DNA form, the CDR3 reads TGTGCCAGCAGTTACGAAGATACGCAGTATTTT. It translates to CASSYEDTQYF.

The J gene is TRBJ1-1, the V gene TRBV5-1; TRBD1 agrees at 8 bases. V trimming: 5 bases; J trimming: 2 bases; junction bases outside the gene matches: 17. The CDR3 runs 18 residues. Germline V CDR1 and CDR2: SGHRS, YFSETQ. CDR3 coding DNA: TGCGCCAGCAGGCTAATGAATTTGACAGGGGATGTTAACACTGAAGCTTTCTTT. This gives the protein CASRLMNLTGDVNTEAFF.

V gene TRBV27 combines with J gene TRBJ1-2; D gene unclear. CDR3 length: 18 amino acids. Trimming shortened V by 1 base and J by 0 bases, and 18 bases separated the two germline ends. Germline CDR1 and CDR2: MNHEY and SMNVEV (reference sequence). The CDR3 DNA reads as TGTGCCAGCAGTTTATTCTCTTTGGCCTCCTCCTCTAACTATGGCTACACCTTC. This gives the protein CASSLFSLASSSNYGYTF.

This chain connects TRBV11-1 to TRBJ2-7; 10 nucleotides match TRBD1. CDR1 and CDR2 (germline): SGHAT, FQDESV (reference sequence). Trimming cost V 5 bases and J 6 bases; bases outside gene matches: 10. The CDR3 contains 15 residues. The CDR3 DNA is TGTGCCAGCAGCACCTCCGGGACAGGGGAGCTCGAGCAGTACTTC. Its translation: CASSTSGTGELEQYF.

Here the CDR3 DNA reads TGTGCCAGCGCTTTGGCCGAACTGAACACTGAAGCTTTCTTT. As protein: CASALAELNTEAFF. The rearrangement links TRBV2 to TRBJ1-1, with D unresolved. Germline lookup yields CDR1 SNHLY and CDR2 FYNNEI. The V end lost 8 bases, the J end lost 0 bases, and 13 bases lay between the germline ends. The CDR3 is made up of 14 amino acids.

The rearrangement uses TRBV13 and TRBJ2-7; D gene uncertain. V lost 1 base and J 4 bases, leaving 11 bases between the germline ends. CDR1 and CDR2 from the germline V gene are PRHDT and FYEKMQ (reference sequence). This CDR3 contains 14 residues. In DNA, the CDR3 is TGTGCCAGCAGCTTAGATTTTCGGGCGTACGAGCAGTACTTC. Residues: CASSLDFRAYEQYF.

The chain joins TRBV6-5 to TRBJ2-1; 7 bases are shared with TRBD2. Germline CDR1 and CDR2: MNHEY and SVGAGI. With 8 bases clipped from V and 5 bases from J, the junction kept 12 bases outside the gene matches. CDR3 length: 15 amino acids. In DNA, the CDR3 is TGTGCCAGCTGGGGAGGGCGGGAAGGTCACAATGAGCAGTTCTTC. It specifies CASWGGREGHNEQFF.

CDR3 region: CASSLLEGATTNEKLFF. The DNA for the CDR3 is TGTGCCAGCAGCTTATTGGAGGGGGCAACGACTAATGAAAAACTGTTTTTT. The V call is TRBV7-8, the J call TRBJ1-4; 7 bases line up with TRBD1. The CDR3 loop spans 17 amino acids. The germline gives CDR1 SGHVS, CDR2 FQNEAQ. V lost 2 bases and J lost 2; bases outside the gene matches: 8. Full variable domain (missing parts from reference TRBV7-8 and TRBJ1-4): GAGVSQSPRYKVAKRGQDVALRCDPISGHVSLFWYQQALGQGPEFLTYFQNEAQLDKSGLPSDRFFAERPEGSVSTLKIQRTQQEDSAVYLCASSLLEGATTNEKLFFGSGTQLSVL.

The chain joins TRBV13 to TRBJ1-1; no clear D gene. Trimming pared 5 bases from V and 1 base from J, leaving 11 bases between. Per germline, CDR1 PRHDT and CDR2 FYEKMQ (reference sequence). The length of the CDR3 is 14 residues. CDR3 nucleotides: TGTGCCAGCAGCCCAAGACGGCAGAACACTGAAGCTTTCTTT. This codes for CASSPRRQNTEAFF.

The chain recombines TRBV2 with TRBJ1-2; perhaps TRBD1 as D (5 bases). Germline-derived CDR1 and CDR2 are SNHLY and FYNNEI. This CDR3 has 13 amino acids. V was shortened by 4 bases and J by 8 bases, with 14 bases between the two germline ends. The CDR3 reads CASSVDSAGGYTF. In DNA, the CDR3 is TGTGCCAGCAGTGTCGACAGCGCTGGGGGCTACACCTTC.

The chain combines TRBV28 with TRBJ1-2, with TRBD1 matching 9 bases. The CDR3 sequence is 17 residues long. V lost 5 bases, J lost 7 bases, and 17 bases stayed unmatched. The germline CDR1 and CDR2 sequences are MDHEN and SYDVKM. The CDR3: CASSPRDRVSVIAGYTF. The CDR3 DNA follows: TGTGCCAGCAGTCCACGGGACAGGGTGAGCGTAATCGCTGGCTACACCTTC.

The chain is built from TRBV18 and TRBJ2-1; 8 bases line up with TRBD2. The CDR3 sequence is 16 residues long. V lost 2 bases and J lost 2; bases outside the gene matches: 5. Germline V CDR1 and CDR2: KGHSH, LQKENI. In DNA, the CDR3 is TGTGCCAGCTCACCAATCGCGGGGGGTACCTACAATGAGCAGTTCTTC. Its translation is CASSPIAGGTYNEQFF.

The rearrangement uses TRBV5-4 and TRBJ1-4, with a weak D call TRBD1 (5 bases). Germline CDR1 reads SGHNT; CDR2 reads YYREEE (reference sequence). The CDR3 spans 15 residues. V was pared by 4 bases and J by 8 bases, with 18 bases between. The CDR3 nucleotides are TGTGCCAGCAGCCGGGACGGAAAAATCTCCGAAAAACTGTTTTTT. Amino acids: CASSRDGKISEKLFF.

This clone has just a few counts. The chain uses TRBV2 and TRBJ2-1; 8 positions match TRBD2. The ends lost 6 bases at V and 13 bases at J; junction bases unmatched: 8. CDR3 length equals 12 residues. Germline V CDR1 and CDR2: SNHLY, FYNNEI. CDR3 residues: CASSLGGTRQFF. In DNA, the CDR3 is TGTGCCAGCAGCTTAGGAGGGACTAGACAGTTCTTC. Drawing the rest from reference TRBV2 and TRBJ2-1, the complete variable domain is EPEVTQTPSHQVTQMGQEVILRCVPISNHLYFYWYRQILGQKVEFLVSFYNNEISEKSEIFDDQFSVERPDGSNFTLKIRSTKLEDSAMYFCASSLGGTRQFFGPGTRLTVL.

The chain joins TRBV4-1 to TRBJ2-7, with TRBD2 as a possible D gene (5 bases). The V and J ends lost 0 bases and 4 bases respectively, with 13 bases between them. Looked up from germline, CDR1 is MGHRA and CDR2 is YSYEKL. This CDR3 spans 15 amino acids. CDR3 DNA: TGCGCCAGCAGCCAAGATCCCTTTGGCGGGTACGAGCAGTACTTC. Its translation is CASSQDPFGGYEQYF.

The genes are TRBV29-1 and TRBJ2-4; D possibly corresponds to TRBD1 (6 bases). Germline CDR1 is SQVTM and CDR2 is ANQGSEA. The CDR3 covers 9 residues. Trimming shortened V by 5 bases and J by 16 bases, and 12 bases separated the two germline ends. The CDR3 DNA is TGCAGCGTTATCAGGGGTAAATACTTC. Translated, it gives CSVIRGKYF.

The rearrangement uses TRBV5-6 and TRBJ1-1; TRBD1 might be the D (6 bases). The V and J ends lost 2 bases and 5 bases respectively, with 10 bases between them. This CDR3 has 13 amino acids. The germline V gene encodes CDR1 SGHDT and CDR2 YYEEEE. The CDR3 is CASSFIGGTEAFF. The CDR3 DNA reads TGTGCCAGCAGCTTTATAGGGGGAACTGAAGCTTTCTTT.